One sample yielded the 21 T cell receptor beta chains listed below, sequenced in a study of T cell clonotyping in hematopoietic cell transplantation. Method: immunoSEQ multiplex PCR; TCRdb's copy keeps in-frame clones and lacks some. The sample gives 6,500 to 10,000 clones, about three fifths of which show up once; 20% to 25% is in the top ten. The sequenced sample was peripheral blood mononuclear cells, obtained 100 days after allogeneic stem cell transplant. Source of these receptors: a male patient aged 60-69 years who had an allogeneic stem cell transplant from an unrelated donor, so the T cells may come from the graft donor. Some clones in this sample may be carry-over from other donors' samples.

The chain employs TRBV7-9 and TRBJ1-3; no reliable D call. Trimming took 4 bases from V and 2 from J, leaving 9 bases between them. The length of the CDR3 is 14 residues. Germline values: CDR1 SEHNR, CDR2 FQNEAQ (reference sequence). The CDR3 coding sequence is TGTGCCAGCAGCTCTACAAAAACTGGAAACACCATATATTTT. The encoded protein is CASSSTKTGNTIYF.

There are a few counts of this clone. For the CDR3, the DNA is TGTGCCTGGAGCCCGGGACAAGGGGATACGCAGTATTTT. Its translation: CAWSPGQGDTQYF. The chain has TRBV30 and TRBJ2-3; tentative D call: TRBD1 (6 bases). This CDR3 has 13 residues. Germline V lookup: CDR1 GTSNPN, CDR2 SVGIG (reference sequence). Trimming took 3 bases from V and 6 from J, leaving 13 bases between them.

This CDR3 is CASSPGRGTGNTIYF. The CDR3 coding sequence is TGTGCCAGCAGCCCGGGCCGGGGCACTGGAAACACCATATATTTT. The chain couples TRBV11-2 to TRBJ1-3; perhaps TRBD1 as D (5 bases). V dropped 5 bases and J dropped 2 bases, with 13 bases sitting between them. The V gene's germline CDR1 is SGHAT and CDR2 FQNNGV. The CDR3 sequence is 15 residues long.

The table lists this clone with a few counts. The V and J genes are TRBV6-1 and TRBJ2-5, with 9 bases aligning to TRBD2. J was trimmed by 5 bases and V by 5 bases; bases with no gene match: 9. The CDR3 consists of 15 residues. CDR1 and CDR2 from the germline V gene are MNHNS and SASEGT. The DNA of the CDR3 is TGTGCCAGCAGTTCCAGGACTAGCGCCCGGGAGACCCAGTACTTC. Translating it yields CASSSRTSARETQYF.

The V gene is TRBV29-1, the J gene TRBJ1-3, with D perhaps TRBD1 (5 bases). The CDR3 contains 14 residues. Per the germline V gene, CDR1 is SQVTM and CDR2 is ANQGSEA. With 4 bases removed from V and 3 bases from J, the gap between germline ends came to 13 bases. The chain's CDR3 is CSVGEMGHGNTIYF. For the CDR3, the DNA is TGCAGCGTTGGGGAGATGGGGCATGGAAACACCATATATTTT.

This clone was seen a handful of times. V gene TRBV23-1 combines with J gene TRBJ2-7, with TRBD2 identical over 7 bases. TRBV23-1 carries the ORF label, with uncertain function. This CDR3 region has 17 residues. V dropped 0 bases and J dropped 4; count of bases not matched to a gene: 12. CDR3 nucleotides: TGCGCCAGCAGTCAATCCCAGCGGGAAGGAATAGGGTACGAGCAGTACTTC. Its translation: CASSQSQREGIGYEQYF.

The chain recombines TRBV18 with TRBJ2-5, with D possibly being TRBD2 (8 bases). Per germline, CDR1 KGHSH and CDR2 LQKENI. V dropped 2 bases and J dropped 4 bases, with 14 bases sitting between them. The CDR3 consists of 15 residues. CDR3 in DNA: TGTGCCAGCTCACCAGGACTAGCAGGGGGAGAGACCCAGTACTTC. Translating it yields CASSPGLAGGETQYF.

This clone showed up just a few times. This chain uses TRBV6-1 with TRBJ1-1; possibly TRBD1 for D (5 bases). This CDR3 has 14 amino acids. The germline V gene encodes CDR1 MNHNS and CDR2 SASEGT. V shed 10 bases and J shed 4 bases, with 19 bases lying between them. The CDR3 sequence is CAILPGERGTEAFF. DNA of the CDR3: TGTGCCATTCTCCCTGGGGAGAGGGGCACTGAAGCTTTCTTT.

The table lists this clone with a count of one. The chain uses TRBV6-1 and TRBJ2-5; TRBD1 aligns across 12 bases. The CDR3 is made up of 15 amino acids. The junction had 12 bases not matched to a gene; V was cut back by 11 bases and J by 5 bases. Germline CDR1 MNHNS, CDR2 SASEGT. The CDR3 nucleotides are TGTGCCCTCAAAGGGACAGGGGGCCTTCTTGAGACCCAGTACTTC. Its protein is CALKGTGGLLETQYF.

The chain employs TRBV6-5 and TRBJ2-1; no definite D call. This CDR3 is 14 amino acids long. V gave up 2 bases and J gave up 2 bases, with 7 bases separating them. Germline V gives CDR1 MNHEY, CDR2 SVGAGI. This chain's CDR3 is CASSYATTYNEQFF. CDR3 in DNA: TGTGCCAGCAGTTACGCCACAACCTACAATGAGCAGTTCTTC.

This chain connects TRBV7-6 to TRBJ2-5; a weak D match, TRBD2 (7 bases). Germline V lookup: CDR1 SGHVS, CDR2 FNYEAQ. Trimming took 5 bases from V and 3 from J, leaving 16 bases between them. The CDR3 has 15 residues. In nucleotides, the CDR3 is TGTGCCAGCAGCCCCGAGGGGGGGAGCGAAGAGACCCAGTACTTC. Protein sequence: CASSPEGGSEETQYF.

Ten or more counts support this clone. V gene TRBV29-1 combines with J gene TRBJ1-2, with D unclear. CDR1 is SQVTM, CDR2 ANQGSEA, per germline. This CDR3 comprises 12 residues. Between the trimmed V and J ends, which lost 7 bases and 0 bases, there was a span of 9 bases. The CDR3 spells CSAVLANYGYTF. CDR3 bases: TGCAGCGCCGTCCTAGCTAACTATGGCTACACCTTC.

DNA for the CDR3: TGTGCCAGCAGCTTAGATTATTTGGGCTACACCTTC. Encoded protein: CASSLDYLGYTF. The genes are TRBV7-6 and TRBJ1-2; D is ambiguous. The CDR3 is made up of 12 amino acids. Trimming removed 1 base at V and 8 bases at J, with 8 bases between. CDR1 and CDR2 from the germline V gene are SGHVS and FNYEAQ.

This clone was seen a single time. The CDR3 spells CASSFGSGSSYEQYF. CDR3 DNA sequence: TGCGCCAGCAGTTTTGGTAGCGGGAGCTCCTACGAGCAGTACTTC. The chain recombines TRBV5-1 with TRBJ2-7; 9 nucleotides line up with TRBD2. This CDR3 has 15 residues. With 5 bases clipped from V and 0 bases from J, the junction kept 6 bases outside the gene matches. The germline gives CDR1 SGHRS, CDR2 YFSETQ.

The chain employs TRBV27 and TRBJ2-7; a weak D match, TRBD1 (6 bases). The V and J ends lost 2 bases and 3 bases respectively, with 11 bases between them. The CDR3 length is 14 residues. Germline values: CDR1 MNHEY, CDR2 SMNVEV (reference sequence). The chain's CDR3 is CASSLTDRNYEQYF. In nucleotides, the CDR3 is TGTGCCAGCAGTTTAACGGACAGAAACTACGAGCAGTACTTC.

The V and J genes are TRBV30 and TRBJ2-7, with D perhaps matching TRBD1 (5 bases). CDR3 length: 12 residues. In germline, CDR1 is GTSNPN, CDR2 SVGIG (reference sequence). V shed 0 bases and J shed 7 bases, with 10 bases lying between them. CDR3 protein: CAWSVRPGEQYF. The CDR3 DNA reads TGTGCCTGGAGTGTGCGCCCAGGGGAGCAGTACTTC. The full variable domain, completed using reference TRBV30 and TRBJ2-7, is SQTIHQWPATLVQPVGSPLSLECTVEGTSNPNLYWYRQAAGRGLQLLFYSVGIGQISSEVPQNLSASRPQDRQFILSSKKLLLSDSGFYLCAWSVRPGEQYFGPGTRLTVT.

The chain couples TRBV7-6 to TRBJ2-2; TRBD1 is a possible D gene (5 bases). Trimming cost V 2 bases and J 4 bases, with 14 bases left between them. This CDR3 has 16 residues. The V gene's germline CDR1 is SGHVS and CDR2 FNYEAQ. The CDR3 sequence is CASSLFPRVGTGELFF. For the CDR3, the DNA is TGTGCCAGCAGCTTATTCCCCAGGGTGGGCACCGGGGAGCTGTTTTTT.

The chain combines TRBV7-3 with TRBJ1-2; 7 nucleotides match TRBD1. Germline V gene data show CDR1 as SGHTA and CDR2 as FQGTGA. With 4 bases clipped from V and 14 bases from J, the junction kept 13 bases outside the gene matches. CDR3 length equals 13 residues. CDR3 nucleotides: TGTGCCAGCAGCTCCGGAACGTCGGGACAGAGGACCTTC. It codes for CASSSGTSGQRTF.

The rearrangement joins TRBV25-1 to TRBJ1-2, with D perhaps TRBD1 (5 bases). The V end was cut by 4 bases, the J end by 8 bases, with 20 bases between. The V gene's germline CDR1 is MGHDK and CDR2 SYGVNS. This CDR3 has 15 residues. CDR3 sequence: CASSGGGGRLLGYTF. Here the CDR3 DNA reads TGTGCCAGCAGTGGTGGGGGGGGGAGATTATTAGGCTACACCTTC.

This clone has just a few counts. V and J are TRBV6-6 and TRBJ1-1; D might be TRBD1 (6 bases). Germline V lookup: CDR1 MNHNY, CDR2 SVGAGI (reference sequence). The CDR3 loop spans 16 amino acids. V dropped 2 bases and J dropped 6 bases, with 19 bases sitting between them. The CDR3, as DNA: TGTGCCAGCAGTTACGGCTTCGACAGGAGTGGGGCTGAAGCTTTCTTT. Protein sequence: CASSYGFDRSGAEAFF.

This chain joins TRBV29-1 and TRBJ2-1; D gene ambiguous. Germline-derived CDR1 and CDR2 are SQVTM and ANQGSEA. The CDR3 runs to 11 residues. V was pared by 5 bases and J by 6 bases, with 8 bases between. The CDR3 here is CSVWDFNEQFF. The CDR3 DNA follows: TGCAGCGTTTGGGATTTCAATGAGCAGTTCTTC.